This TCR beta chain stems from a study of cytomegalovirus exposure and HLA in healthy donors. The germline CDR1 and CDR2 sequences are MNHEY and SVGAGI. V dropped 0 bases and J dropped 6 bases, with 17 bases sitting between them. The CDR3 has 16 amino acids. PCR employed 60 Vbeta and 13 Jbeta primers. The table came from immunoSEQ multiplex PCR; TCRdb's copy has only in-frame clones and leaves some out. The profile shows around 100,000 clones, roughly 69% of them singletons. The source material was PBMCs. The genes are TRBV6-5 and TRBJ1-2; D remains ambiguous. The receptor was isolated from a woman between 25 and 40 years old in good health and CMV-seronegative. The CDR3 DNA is TGTGCCAGCAGTTACTCGTTGGGCCAGCCCACAGATGGCTACACCTTC. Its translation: CASSYSLGQPTDGYTF.